The 16 T cell receptor beta chains below were found in one sample sequenced in a study of T-cell memory formation after mild COVID-19. One entry per CDR3 protein results from TCRdb running MiXCR on the 5' RACE reads. The sample includes approximately 250,000 distinct CDR3 sequences, over 15% of them seen just once. Sequences were obtained from PBMCs or a T cell subset sorted from them (not recorded which). The receptors were gathered from a young man who had mild COVID-19 (a few samples of this study predate the infection). Cell type and time point are not known.

As regards this clonotype: This clone may be a read error of a much larger clone one base away. The genes are TRBV4-2 and TRBJ2-1; D uncertain. Trimming left V 4 bases short and J 0 bases short, with 7 bases between. The CDR3 is made up of 14 amino acids. Germline values: CDR1 LGHNA, CDR2 YNFKEQ. This CDR3 reads CASSPSSSYNEQFF. The CDR3, as DNA: TGTGCCAGCAGCCCGAGTAGCTCCTACAATGAGCAGTTCTTC.

This clonotype was observed a few times. V and J are TRBV20-1 and TRBJ1-6; D uncertain. Germline-derived CDR1 and CDR2 are DFQATT and SNEGSKA (reference sequence). The V and J ends lost 3 bases and 9 bases respectively, with 15 bases between them. This CDR3 region has 14 residues. The CDR3 sequence: CSASYGNRGSPLHF. In nucleotides, the CDR3 is TGCAGTGCTAGCTACGGGAACCGGGGTTCACCCCTCCACTTT.

This clonotype was detected only a few times. The rearrangement uses TRBV14 and TRBJ2-4, with 7 nucleotides matching TRBD1. CDR3 size: 14 residues. V lost 4 bases and J lost 5; bases outside the gene matches: 5. From germline, CDR1 is SGHDN and CDR2 FVKESK. The CDR3 loop is CASSPTGQENIQYF. The CDR3 DNA reads as TGTGCCAGCAGCCCCACAGGACAGGAAAACATTCAGTACTTC.

The chain uses TRBV29-1 and TRBJ2-2; 11 positions agree with TRBD1. The germline V gene has CDR1 SQVTM and CDR2 ANQGSEA. The CDR3 covers 14 residues. Losses at the gene ends were 8 bases for V and 4 bases for J; bases not matched to a gene: 6. CDR3 region: CSISDRGLTGELFF. The CDR3 region has the DNA TGCAGCATATCGGACAGGGGGCTCACCGGGGAGCTGTTTTTT.

This clonotype was seen only a few times. The chain links TRBV19 to TRBJ2-3; 7 bases line up with TRBD1. The CDR3 sequence is 13 residues long. Germline loops: CDR1 LNHDA, CDR2 SQIVND (reference sequence). The V and J ends lost 10 bases and 2 bases, in that order; junction bases with no gene match: 6. Here the CDR3 DNA reads TGTGCCACGTCGGGACAGAACACAGATACGCAGTATTTT. Translated, it gives CATSGQNTDTQYF.

There are many counts of this clonotype. The gene calls are TRBV24-1 and TRBJ1-1; D unresolved. Germline V gene lookup returns CDR1 KGHDR and CDR2 SFDVKD. This CDR3 comprises 13 residues. The ends were cut back, 4 bases at V and 5 bases at J, with 10 bases in the middle. As DNA, the CDR3 is TGTGCCACCAGTGAGCCAGGAGGGACTGAAGCTTTCTTT. It specifies CATSEPGGTEAFF.

The V gene is TRBV20-1, the J gene TRBJ2-5, with TRBD2 matching over 9 bases. The CDR3 totals 17 residues. Germline values: CDR1 DFQATT, CDR2 SNEGSKA (reference sequence). The J segment lost 0 bases and the V segment lost 3 bases, leaving 11 bases of the junction unmatched. The CDR3 reads CSARRSSGGKYQETQYF. The CDR3 bases are TGCAGTGCTAGGAGGAGTAGCGGGGGCAAGTACCAAGAGACCCAGTACTTC.

The V and J genes are TRBV3-1 and TRBJ1-5; 7 bases agree with TRBD1. CDR1 is LGHDT and CDR2 is YNNKEL in the germline V gene (reference sequence). V shed 4 bases and J 7 bases; nucleotides not matched to a gene: 7. This CDR3 region has 14 residues. The CDR3 region has the DNA TGTGCCAGCAGCCGCCGACAGGGTAACCAGCCCCAGCATTTT. Protein sequence: CASSRRQGNQPQHF.

This rearrangement joins TRBV6-5 to TRBJ2-1; D not certain. This CDR3 has 13 residues. Germline-derived CDR1 and CDR2 are MNHEY and SVGAGI. With 2 bases removed from V and 5 bases from J, the gap between germline ends came to 7 bases. The CDR3 is CASSYGGHNEQFF. The CDR3 bases are TGTGCCAGCAGTTACGGCGGACACAATGAGCAGTTCTTC.

The chain recombines TRBV12-3 or TRBV12-4 with TRBJ1-1; weak D call: TRBD1 (5 bases). The CDR3 covers 12 residues. Trimming removed 3 bases from V and 10 bases from J, with 12 bases in between. The CDR3 DNA reads TGTGCCAGCAGTTTTAAGGGACGAGGAGCTTTCTTT. Protein product: CASSFKGRGAFF.

In DNA form, the CDR3 reads TGTGCCACCGGGACCCGGGCGGATCAGCCCCAGCATTTT. Translated, it gives CATGTRADQPQHF. V and J are TRBV15 and TRBJ1-5, with a weak D call TRBD1 (5 bases). CDR3 length equals 13 residues. Germline lookup yields CDR1 LNHNV and CDR2 YYDKDF (reference sequence). V was cut by 8 bases and J by 5 bases, with 13 bases left in between.

V and J are TRBV7-9 and TRBJ2-1, with a possible D match to TRBD1 (5 bases). Deletions cut 5 bases from V and 1 base from J, with 12 bases between. From germline, CDR1 is SEHNR and CDR2 FQNEAQ (reference sequence). The CDR3 extends over 15 amino acids. CDR3 loop: CASSPRVGSYNEQFF. DNA of the CDR3: TGTGCCAGCAGCCCCAGGGTAGGGTCCTACAATGAGCAGTTCTTC.

V gene TRBV4-1 combines with J gene TRBJ1-4; no definite D call. Looked up from germline, CDR1 is MGHRA and CDR2 is YSYEKL. The CDR3 covers 15 residues. The germline V and J ends were trimmed by 4 bases and 2 bases, with 11 bases remaining between them. Here the CDR3 DNA reads TGCGCCAGCAGCCCCCGAGCGGGGACTAATGAAAAACTGTTTTTT. It translates to CASSPRAGTNEKLFF.

J is TRBJ1-2 and V is TRBV10-2; TRBD1 matches at 11 bases. V dropped 8 bases and J dropped 6; count of bases not matched to a gene: 2. Germline CDR1 is WSHSY and CDR2 is SAAADI. The CDR3 runs 12 residues. As DNA, the CDR3 is TGCGCCAGCCGGACAGGGGGCGATGGCTACACCTTC. Encoded protein: CASRTGGDGYTF.

This clonotype was detected a few times. The chain has TRBV30 and TRBJ1-2; D remains unclear. V lost 2 bases, J lost 7 bases, and 8 bases lay in between. The CDR3 is 11 amino acids. Per the germline V gene, CDR1 is GTSNPN and CDR2 is SVGIG (reference sequence). The CDR3: CAWSFEGGYTF. CDR3 coding DNA: TGTGCCTGGAGTTTTGAGGGTGGCTACACCTTC.

This clonotype appeared a few times. The chain has TRBV19 and TRBJ2-2, with TRBD2 as a possible D gene (6 bases). CDR1 LNHDA and CDR2 SQIVND come from the germline V gene (reference sequence). V lost 8 bases and J 0 bases, leaving 10 bases between the germline ends. This CDR3 has 14 amino acids. DNA of the CDR3: TGTGCCAGTTGTAGACTAGCGAACACCGGGGAGCTGTTTTTT. As protein: CASCRLANTGELFF.